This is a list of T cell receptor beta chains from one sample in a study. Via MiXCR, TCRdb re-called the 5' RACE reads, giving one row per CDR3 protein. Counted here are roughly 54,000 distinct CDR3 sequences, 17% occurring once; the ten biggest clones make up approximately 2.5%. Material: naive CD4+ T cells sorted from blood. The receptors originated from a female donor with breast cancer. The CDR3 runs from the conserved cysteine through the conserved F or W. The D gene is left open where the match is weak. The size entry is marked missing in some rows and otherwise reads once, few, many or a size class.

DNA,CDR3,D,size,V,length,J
TGCGCCAGCAGCCAAGATATCAACTATGGCTACACCTTC,CASSQDINYGYTF,-,-,TRBV4-3,13,TRBJ1-2
TGTGCCAGCAGTTACTCTGTCCTAGCGGGGGGGCGAGAGGAGACCCAGTACTTC,CASSYSVLAGGREETQYF,TRBD2,-,TRBV6-5,18,TRBJ2-5
TGTGCCAGCAGCTGGGGAATGGGGACAGGGGGCCGGGGCTACACCTTC,CASSWGMGTGGRGYTF,TRBD1,once,TRBV7-2,16,TRBJ1-2
TGCGCCAGCAGGGACTCTCTAGCGGCCTACAATGAGCAGTTCTTC,CASRDSLAAYNEQFF,TRBD2,many,TRBV5-1,15,TRBJ2-1
TGTGCCAGCAGTTTGTGGCAGGTCACTGAAGCTTTCTTT,CASSLWQVTEAFF,-,few,TRBV12-3/TRBV12-4,13,TRBJ1-1
TGCAGTGCTCCCGACAGGGAAAAGGGGACCCAGTACTTC,CSAPDREKGTQYF,TRBD1,-,TRBV20-1,13,TRBJ2-5
TGCGCCAGCAGCTTGGCGCTAGCGGAACAAGAGACCCAGTACTTC,CASSLALAEQETQYF,TRBD2,-,TRBV5-1,15,TRBJ2-5
TGTGCCAGCAGTTCCAGTACAGGAGAATATGGCTACACCTTC,CASSSSTGEYGYTF,-,-,TRBV6-5,14,TRBJ1-2
TGTGCCACCAGCAGAGGGGAGACTAGCGGGAGGCATGAGCAGTTCTTC,CATSRGETSGRHEQFF,TRBD2,few,TRBV15,16,TRBJ2-1
TGTGCCAGCAGACCCAGACAGAGCACTGATACGCAGTATTTT,CASRPRQSTDTQYF,-,few,TRBV6-2/TRBV6-3,14,TRBJ2-3
TGTGCCAGCAGCTCTAATTTGGACAGTCAAAACATTCAGTACTTC,CASSSNLDSQNIQYF,-,few,TRBV7-8,15,TRBJ2-4
TGTGCCAGCAGCTTAGGTGCAGGGAGGGTCACTGAAGCTTTCTTT,CASSLGAGRVTEAFF,-,many,TRBV11-2,15,TRBJ1-1
TGCGCCAGCAGCTCCGGGACCCACAATGAGCAGTTCTTC,CASSSGTHNEQFF,-,-,TRBV5-1,13,TRBJ2-1
TGTGCCAGCAGGCCCTCGAGCCTACGGTATAATTCACCCCTCCACTTT,CASRPSSLRYNSPLHF,-,few,TRBV28,16,TRBJ1-6
TGTGCCACAGCACAGGGGACCCAGGGATACGAGCAGTACTTC,CATAQGTQGYEQYF,TRBD1,-,TRBV15,14,TRBJ2-7
TGTGCCAGCAGCTTACCAGCGGGGAGTACCCACGAGCAGTACTTC,CASSLPAGSTHEQYF,TRBD2,many,TRBV7-2,15,TRBJ2-7
TGTGCCAGCAGTCCGTGGGGGAGCGAGCAGCCCCAGCATTTT,CASSPWGSEQPQHF,-,-,TRBV28,14,TRBJ1-5
TGCGCCAGCAGCTCGCCCGGGACAGGGGAAGGCTACACCTTC,CASSSPGTGEGYTF,TRBD1,-,TRBV5-1,14,TRBJ1-2
TGCGCCAGCAGCTTGGCCCCCGGTGGGGGCGAAGCTTTCTTT,CASSLAPGGGEAFF,-,-,TRBV5-1,14,TRBJ1-1
TGTGCCAGCAGTTACCCGAGTTCCACTGAAGCTTTCTTT,CASSYPSSTEAFF,-,-,TRBV6-5,13,TRBJ1-1
TGTGCCAGCAGTGCCCAGGGCATCGTGTACAATGAGCAGTTCTTC,CASSAQGIVYNEQFF,-,few,TRBV2,15,TRBJ2-1
TGTGCCAGCAGCCCTCCGGGACTAGTAGGCCACGAGCAGTACTTC,CASSPPGLVGHEQYF,TRBD2,many,TRBV5-6,15,TRBJ2-7
TGCGCCAGCAGCCTCTCGGTGGCAGTCTATGGCTACACCTTC,CASSLSVAVYGYTF,-,many,TRBV5-1,14,TRBJ1-2
TGCAGTGCTAGTGAATCACAGGGGCGGGTTGAAGCTTTCTTT,CSASESQGRVEAFF,TRBD1,many,TRBV20-1,14,TRBJ1-1
TGTGCCAGCAGCAAATGGGACAGGGTATCCGAGCAGTACTTC,CASSKWDRVSEQYF,TRBD1,-,TRBV6-2/TRBV6-3,14,TRBJ2-7
TGCGCCAGCAGCTTGGGGGCCCGTAGCGTCAGCACAGATACGCTGTATTTT,CASSLGARSVSTDTLYF,-,once,TRBV5-1,17,TRBJ2-3
TGTGCCAGCTCACCCGGGACTGTTCACGAGCAGTACTTC,CASSPGTVHEQYF,-,few,TRBV18,13,TRBJ2-7
TGCAGCGTTCAGGGGGCGGATACCAAAAACATTCAGTACTTC,CSVQGADTKNIQYF,TRBD1,few,TRBV29-1,14,TRBJ2-4